What follows are 25 T cell receptor beta chains derived from one specimen sequenced in a study of blood T cell repertoires in COVID-19. Clones were read by immunoSEQ multiplex PCR, and TCRdb kept only the in-frame ones, dropping some. The table includes hundreds of thousands of clones, about 90% detected once. Sample: peripheral blood. The source of these receptors is a man aged 60-69 years with COVID-19, enrolled during active disease.

The chain carries TRBV6-5 and TRBJ2-2, with D maybe TRBD1 (6 bases). The CDR3 is 13 amino acids. With 5 bases removed from V and 5 bases from J, the gap between germline ends came to 9 bases. Germline assignment: CDR1 MNHEY and CDR2 SVGAGI. For the CDR3, the DNA is TGTGCCAGCAGTCTAACAGGGACCGGGGAGCTGTTTTTT. As protein: CASSLTGTGELFF.

The chain couples TRBV19 to TRBJ1-1; 11 nucleotides agree with TRBD1. J was trimmed by 6 bases and V by 6 bases; bases with no gene match: 3. Germline values: CDR1 LNHDA, CDR2 SQIVND (reference sequence). The CDR3 is 13 residues long. The CDR3 loop is CASRMGQGAEAFF. DNA of the CDR3: TGTGCCAGTAGGATGGGACAGGGGGCTGAAGCTTTCTTT.

This chain joins TRBV9 and TRBJ1-4, with 7 bases lining up with TRBD1. CDR1 is SGDLS and CDR2 is YYNGEE in the germline V gene. J was trimmed by 8 bases and V by 2 bases; bases with no gene match: 9. The CDR3 covers 15 residues. As DNA, the CDR3 is TGTGCCAGCAGCGTCCAGGGGGGTAGGGAAGAAAAACTGTTTTTT. It is translated as CASSVQGGREEKLFF.

The chain is built from TRBV12-5 and TRBJ1-1; D is unresolved. V gave up 3 bases and J gave up 2 bases, with 13 bases separating them. The germline CDR1 and CDR2 sequences are LGHNT and FRNRAP. The CDR3 covers 15 residues. CDR3 in amino acids: CASGFPRGINTEAFF. The CDR3 coding sequence is TGTGCTAGTGGTTTCCCCCGGGGAATAAACACTGAAGCTTTCTTT.

The chain uses TRBV4-1 and TRBJ1-3, with 7 bases fitting TRBD1. V lost 4 bases and J lost 3; bases outside the gene matches: 9. Germline lookup yields CDR1 MGHRA and CDR2 YSYEKL. CDR3 length equals 16 residues. CDR3 loop: CASSPYDRAGGNTIYF. The CDR3 DNA reads as TGCGCCAGCAGCCCGTACGACAGGGCGGGTGGAAACACCATATATTTT.

V gene TRBV5-1 combines with J gene TRBJ2-1; possible D gene TRBD1, 8 bases. This CDR3 has 14 residues. The V end was cut by 2 bases, the J end by 9 bases, with 15 bases between. In germline, CDR1 is SGHRS, CDR2 YFSETQ. CDR3: CASSLQGGPLEQFF. CDR3 DNA sequence: TGCGCCAGCAGCTTACAGGGGGGGCCGCTTGAGCAGTTCTTC.

V usage is TRBV18 and J usage is TRBJ2-7, with 7 bases fitting TRBD2. J lost 7 bases, V lost 1 base, and 7 bases had no gene match. There are 14 residues in the CDR3. Germline-derived CDR1 and CDR2 are KGHSH and LQKENI. The DNA of the CDR3 is TGTGCCAGCTCACCACAATATGCGGGAGAGGAGCAGTACTTC. Amino acid sequence: CASSPQYAGEEQYF. Looking up the rest from reference TRBV18 and TRBJ2-7 gives the full variable domain: NAGVMQNPRHLVRRRGQEARLRCSPMKGHSHVYWYRQLPEEGLKFMVYLQKENIIDESGMPKERFSAEFPKEGPSILRIQQVVRGDSAAYFCASSPQYAGEEQYFGPGTRLTVT.

This clone was picked up one time. The chain uses TRBV12-3 or TRBV12-4 and TRBJ2-1; D is perhaps TRBD1 (6 bases). This CDR3 has 13 residues. V was trimmed by 2 bases and J by 8 bases, leaving 10 bases between them. The chain's CDR3 is CASSLNRADEQFF. Written as DNA, the CDR3 is TGTGCCAGCAGTTTAAACAGGGCGGATGAGCAGTTCTTC.

The V call is TRBV9, the J call TRBJ2-1, with 11 bases lining up with TRBD2. CDR3 length: 17 residues. Germline CDR1 reads SGDLS; CDR2 reads YYNGEE. V shed 0 bases, J shed 7 bases, and the junction held 9 bases outside the gene matches. Written as DNA, the CDR3 is TGTGCCAGCAGCGTAGGAGTGGGGACTAGCGGTTTTAATGAGCAGTTCTTC. This sequence encodes CASSVGVGTSGFNEQFF.

V is TRBV9 and J is TRBJ1-1; D gene ambiguous. V was cut by 4 bases and J by 1 base, with 14 bases left in between. Looked up from germline, CDR1 is SGDLS and CDR2 is YYNGEE. This CDR3 contains 15 residues. CDR3 amino acids: CASSPRHLSNTEAFF. The CDR3 DNA sequence: TGTGCCAGCAGCCCTCGACACCTATCGAACACTGAAGCTTTCTTT.

CDR3 coding DNA: TGTGCCAGCAGTTGGGACAGCTCCTACGAGCAGTACTTC. This codes for CASSWDSSYEQYF. The chain has TRBV12-3 or TRBV12-4 and TRBJ2-7; 7 bases are a match to TRBD1. This CDR3 has 13 residues. Trimming cost V 4 bases and J 0 bases; bases outside gene matches: 0.

This chain joins TRBV9 and TRBJ2-7; 9 bases agree with TRBD2. CDR3 length equals 18 residues. Germline assignment: CDR1 SGDLS and CDR2 YYNGEE. The V gene end was trimmed by 0 bases and the J gene end by 2 bases; junction bases not matched to a gene: 12. The CDR3 bases are TGTGCCAGCAGCGTAGGAGGTAGCGGGGGCGCCAATACCTACGAGCAGTACTTC. Translated: CASSVGGSGGANTYEQYF.

The chain combines TRBV5-1 with TRBJ2-1; 9 nucleotides match TRBD1. Losses at the gene ends were 7 bases for V and 7 bases for J; bases not matched to a gene: 9. Germline values: CDR1 SGHRS, CDR2 YFSETQ. The CDR3 loop spans 14 amino acids. DNA of the CDR3: TGCGCCAGCCAGCAACGGACAGGGGATAATGAGCAGTTCTTC. This codes for CASQQRTGDNEQFF.

This clone was detected only once. The rearrangement joins TRBV3-1 (or the pseudogene TRBV3-2) to TRBJ1-5; no reliable D call. The CDR3 covers 12 residues. Trimming took off 1 base at V and 8 bases at J, with 6 bases between the two ends. Germline V gene sequence: CDR1 LGHDT, CDR2 YNNKEL (reference sequence). In DNA form, the CDR3 reads TGTGCCAGCAGCCAAGCTAGCGAGCCCCAGCATTTT. It codes for CASSQASEPQHF.

This sequence joins TRBV7-9 and TRBJ1-6; D might be TRBD1 (5 bases). V gave up 5 bases and J gave up 8 bases, with 13 bases separating them. CDR1 and CDR2 (germline): SEHNR, FQNEAQ (reference sequence). The CDR3 sequence is 14 residues long. The DNA of the CDR3 is TGTGCCAGCAGCCCAGTTACAGGACATTCACCCCTCCACTTT. Translated: CASSPVTGHSPLHF.

The chain has TRBV6-1 and TRBJ1-1; 8 nucleotides align to TRBD1. Germline values: CDR1 MNHNS, CDR2 SASEGT. The CDR3 sequence is 15 residues long. J gave up 5 bases and V 5 bases, and 10 bases lay outside the gene matches. CDR3 DNA sequence: TGTGCCAGCAGTAGACCGGGACAGGTATCGACTGAAGCTTTCTTT. Residues: CASSRPGQVSTEAFF.

The chain couples TRBV28 to TRBJ2-1; 9 positions agree with TRBD1. The germline V gene has CDR1 MDHEN and CDR2 SYDVKM. There are 14 residues in the CDR3. V dropped 7 bases and J dropped 7; count of bases not matched to a gene: 8. The CDR3 region is CASNAGQGQNEQFF. CDR3 DNA sequence: TGTGCCAGCAATGCGGGACAGGGCCAGAATGAGCAGTTCTTC.

This chain connects TRBV15 to TRBJ1-5; weak D call: TRBD1 (6 bases). This CDR3 is 15 amino acids long. Germline V gene data show CDR1 as LNHNV and CDR2 as YYDKDF (reference sequence). Trimming stripped 3 bases from V and 5 bases from J, with 14 bases between. The CDR3 DNA reads as TGTGCCACCAGCAGTGAACTTGCAGGGGATCAGCCCCAGCATTTT. This sequence encodes CATSSELAGDQPQHF.

This rearrangement joins TRBV24-1 to TRBJ2-1; 10 positions agree with TRBD2. Per germline, CDR1 KGHDR and CDR2 SFDVKD. After removal of 6 bases from V and 7 bases from J, the junction contained 5 bases not matched to a gene. CDR3 length equals 14 residues. The CDR3 bases are TGTGCCACCAGTCAAGCGGGGGGGCCGAATGAGCAGTTCTTC. This translates into CATSQAGGPNEQFF.

The rearrangement uses TRBV3-1 (or the pseudogene TRBV3-2) and TRBJ2-7; D gene unclear. Germline lookup yields CDR1 LGHDT and CDR2 YNNKEL (reference sequence). The CDR3 sequence is 14 residues long. The V and J ends lost 1 base and 0 bases respectively, with 7 bases between them. The CDR3 DNA reads as TGTGCCAGCAGCCAAGCGGCTAGCTCCTACGAGCAGTACTTC. Protein sequence: CASSQAASSYEQYF.

The chain couples TRBV4-3 to TRBJ2-5, with TRBD2 matching 8 bases. V dropped 0 bases and J dropped 5; count of bases not matched to a gene: 11. Germline V gene data show CDR1 as LGHNA and CDR2 as YSLEER. The CDR3 extends over 17 amino acids. The CDR3 DNA sequence: TGCGCCAGCAGCCAAGAAGTTCAGGGTTCGGGAGGGGAGACCCAGTACTTC. Its translation is CASSQEVQGSGGETQYF.

This chain links TRBV5-1 with TRBJ1-1; D gene unclear. The CDR3 runs to 15 residues. Germline V gene data show CDR1 as SGHRS and CDR2 as YFSETQ. Trimming took off 0 bases at V and 1 base at J, with 10 bases between the two ends. The CDR3 nucleotides are TGCGCCAGCAGCTTGGGCGCGGTAGAGAACACTGAAGCTTTCTTT. Amino acid sequence: CASSLGAVENTEAFF.

The genes are TRBV30 and TRBJ1-2, with 9 bases identical to TRBD1. The CDR3 consists of 20 residues. V dropped 2 bases and J dropped 1; count of bases not matched to a gene: 20. From germline, CDR1 is GTSNPN and CDR2 SVGIG (reference sequence). In DNA, the CDR3 is TGTGCCTGGAGTCGAGCTGCGACCGGGACAGGGAAGAATGTTAACTATGGCTACACCTTC. It translates to CAWSRAATGTGKNVNYGYTF.

The rearrangement joins TRBV11-2 to TRBJ2-5, with 13 bases aligning to TRBD2. The CDR3 is made up of 15 amino acids. Germline CDR1 is SGHAT and CDR2 is FQNNGV. The V gene end was trimmed by 5 bases and the J gene end by 10 bases; junction bases not matched to a gene: 10. CDR3 DNA: TGTGCCAGCAGCCGTCAAAGACTAGCGGGGGGCGACCAGTACTTC. Amino acid sequence: CASSRQRLAGGDQYF.

This chain links TRBV3-1 (or the pseudogene TRBV3-2) with TRBJ2-5; D gene unclear. Germline V gives CDR1 LGHDT, CDR2 YNNKEL (reference sequence). This CDR3 has 11 residues. Trimming removed 4 bases from V and 4 bases from J, with 4 bases in between. The CDR3 here is CASSPRETQYF. As DNA, the CDR3 is TGTGCCAGCAGCCCGAGAGAGACCCAGTACTTC.